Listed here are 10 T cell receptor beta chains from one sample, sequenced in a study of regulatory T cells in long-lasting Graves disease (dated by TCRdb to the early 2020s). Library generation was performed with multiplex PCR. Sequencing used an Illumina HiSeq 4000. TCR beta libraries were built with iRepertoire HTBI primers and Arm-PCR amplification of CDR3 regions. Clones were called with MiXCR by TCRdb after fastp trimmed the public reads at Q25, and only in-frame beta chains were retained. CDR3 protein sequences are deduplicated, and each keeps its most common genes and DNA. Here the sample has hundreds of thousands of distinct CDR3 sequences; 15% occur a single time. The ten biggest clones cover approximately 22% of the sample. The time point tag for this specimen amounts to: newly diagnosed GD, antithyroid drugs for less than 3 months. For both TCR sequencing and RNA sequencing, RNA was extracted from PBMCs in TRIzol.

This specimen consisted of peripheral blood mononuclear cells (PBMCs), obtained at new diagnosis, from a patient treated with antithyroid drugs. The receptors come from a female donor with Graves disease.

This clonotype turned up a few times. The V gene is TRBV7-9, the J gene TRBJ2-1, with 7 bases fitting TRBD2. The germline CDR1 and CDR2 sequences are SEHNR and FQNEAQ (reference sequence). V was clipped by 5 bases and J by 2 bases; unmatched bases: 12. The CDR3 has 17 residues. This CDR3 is CASSPEGGRRAYNEQFF. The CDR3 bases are TGTGCCAGCAGCCCCGAGGGCGGGAGAAGGGCCTACAATGAGCAGTTCTTC.

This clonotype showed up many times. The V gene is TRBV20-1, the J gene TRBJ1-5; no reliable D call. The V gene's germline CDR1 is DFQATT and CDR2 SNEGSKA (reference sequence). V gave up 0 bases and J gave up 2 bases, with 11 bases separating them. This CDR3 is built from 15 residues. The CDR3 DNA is TGCAGTGCTAGAGATGGCCTGAGGGGCAATCAGCCCCAGCATTTT. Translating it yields CSARDGLRGNQPQHF.

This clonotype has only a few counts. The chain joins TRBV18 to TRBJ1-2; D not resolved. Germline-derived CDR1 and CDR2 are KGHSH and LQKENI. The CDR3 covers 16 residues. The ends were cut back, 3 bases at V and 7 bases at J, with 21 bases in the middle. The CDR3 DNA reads TGTGCCAGCTCACCCCCGGGCGGTTTGGCGTCTAGTGGCTACACCTTC. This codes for CASSPPGGLASSGYTF.

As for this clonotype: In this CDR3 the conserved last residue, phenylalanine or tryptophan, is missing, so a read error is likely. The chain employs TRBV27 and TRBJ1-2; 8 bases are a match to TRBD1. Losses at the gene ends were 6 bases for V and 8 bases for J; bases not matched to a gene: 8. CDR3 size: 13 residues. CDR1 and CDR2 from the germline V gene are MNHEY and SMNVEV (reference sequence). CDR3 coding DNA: TGTGCCAGCAGCCACCAGACAGGGGACGGCTACACCCTC. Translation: CASSHQTGDGYTL.

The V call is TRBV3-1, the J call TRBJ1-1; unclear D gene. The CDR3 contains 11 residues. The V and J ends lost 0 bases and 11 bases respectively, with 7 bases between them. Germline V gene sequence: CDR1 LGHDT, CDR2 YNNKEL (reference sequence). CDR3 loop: CASSQERAAFF. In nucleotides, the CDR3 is TGTGCCAGCAGCCAAGAGAGGGCCGCTTTCTTT. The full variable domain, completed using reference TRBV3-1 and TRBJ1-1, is DTAVSQTPKYLVTQMGNDKSIKCEQNLGHDTMYWYKQDSKKFLKIMFSYNNKELIINETVPNRFSPKSPDKAHLNLHINSLELGDSAVYFCASSQERAAFFGQGTRLTVV.

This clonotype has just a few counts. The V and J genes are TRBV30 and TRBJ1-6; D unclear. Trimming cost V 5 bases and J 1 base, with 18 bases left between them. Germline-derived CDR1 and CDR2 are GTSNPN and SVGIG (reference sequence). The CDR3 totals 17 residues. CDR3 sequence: CAWAGTVSWSYNSPLHF. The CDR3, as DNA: TGTGCCTGGGCGGGCACGGTCTCATGGTCCTATAATTCACCCCTCCACTTT.

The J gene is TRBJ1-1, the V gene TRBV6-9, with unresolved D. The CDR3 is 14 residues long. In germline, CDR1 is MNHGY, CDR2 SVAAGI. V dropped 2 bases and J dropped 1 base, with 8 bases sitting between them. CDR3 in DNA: TGTGCCAGCAGTTATCGGAACAGGAACACTGAAGCTTTCTTT. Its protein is CASSYRNRNTEAFF.

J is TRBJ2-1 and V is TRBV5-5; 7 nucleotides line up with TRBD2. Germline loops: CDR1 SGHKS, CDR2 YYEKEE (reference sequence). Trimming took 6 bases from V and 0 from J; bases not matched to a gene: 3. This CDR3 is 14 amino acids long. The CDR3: CASTPSGSYNEQFF. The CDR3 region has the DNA TGTGCCAGCACCCCTAGCGGCTCCTACAATGAGCAGTTCTTC.

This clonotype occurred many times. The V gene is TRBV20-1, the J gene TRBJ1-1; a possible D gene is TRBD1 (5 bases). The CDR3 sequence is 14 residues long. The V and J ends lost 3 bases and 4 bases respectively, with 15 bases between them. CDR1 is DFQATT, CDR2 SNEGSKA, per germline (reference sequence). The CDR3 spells CSAREGVRGTEAFF. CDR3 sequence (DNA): TGCAGTGCTAGGGAAGGGGTTAGGGGCACTGAAGCTTTCTTT.

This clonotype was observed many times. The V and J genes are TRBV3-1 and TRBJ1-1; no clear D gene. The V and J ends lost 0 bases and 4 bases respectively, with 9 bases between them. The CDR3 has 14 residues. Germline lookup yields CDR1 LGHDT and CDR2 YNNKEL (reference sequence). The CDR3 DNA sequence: TGTGCCAGCAGCCAAGAGGTACGGAGCACTGAAGCTTTCTTT. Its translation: CASSQEVRSTEAFF.